The 25 T cell receptor beta chains below all came from one sample that was sequenced in a study of cytomegalovirus exposure and HLA in healthy donors. The primer mix had 60 Vbeta and 13 Jbeta primers. Using immunoSEQ multiplex PCR, the repertoire was profiled, and TCRdb retains in-frame clones only, with some absent. The sample includes about 160,000 clones, 80% to 90% of them seen just once. Sequenced input: PBMCs. Source of these receptors: a male donor in good health and CMV-seronegative.

The chain couples TRBV5-6 to TRBJ2-5; the match to TRBD2 covers 13 bases. Germline CDR1 SGHDT, CDR2 YYEEEE. This CDR3 has 15 residues. V shed 2 bases and J 4 bases; nucleotides not matched to a gene: 2. CDR3 amino acids: CASSFRLAGGETQYF. The CDR3, as DNA: TGTGCCAGCAGCTTCCGACTAGCGGGAGGAGAGACCCAGTACTTC.

This clone appeared a single time. J is TRBJ2-3 and V is TRBV10-1; 9 positions agree with TRBD2. In germline, CDR1 is WNHNN, CDR2 SYGVQD (reference sequence). The V and J ends lost 8 bases and 6 bases, in that order; junction bases with no gene match: 12. This CDR3 is 15 amino acids long. The CDR3, as DNA: TGCGCCAGCGGGCCCCCTAGCGGGGAGGAGGATACGCAGTATTTT. Encoded protein: CASGPPSGEEDTQYF.

CDR3 amino acids: CASSLEGISYNEQFF. The DNA for the CDR3 is TGTGCCAGCAGCTTAGAGGGGATCTCCTACAATGAGCAGTTCTTC. The chain is built from TRBV7-6 and TRBJ2-1, with a tentative D call TRBD1 (5 bases). CDR3 length equals 15 residues. Germline V gene lookup returns CDR1 SGHVS and CDR2 FNYEAQ. Deletions cut 1 base from V and 0 bases from J, with 7 bases between. Full variable domain (rest looked up from reference TRBV7-6 and TRBJ2-1): GAGVSQSPRYKVTKRGQDVALRCDPISGHVSLYWYRQALGQGPEFLTYFNYEAQQDKSGLPNDRFSAERPEGSISTLTIQRTEQRDSAMYRCASSLEGISYNEQFFGPGTRLTVL.

The chain has TRBV2 and TRBJ2-3; tentatively, D is TRBD2 (5 bases). The germline V gene encodes CDR1 SNHLY and CDR2 FYNNEI. The germline V and J ends were trimmed by 6 bases and 0 bases, with 10 bases remaining between them. The CDR3 has 14 residues. The CDR3 loop reads CASRTRLSTDTQYF. In nucleotides, the CDR3 is TGTGCCAGCAGAACTAGACTGAGCACAGATACGCAGTATTTT.

CDR3 in DNA: TGTGCCACTACCGGGGGGGGCATTTACAATGAGCAGTTCTTC. Its translation is CATTGGGIYNEQFF. This chain uses TRBV2 with TRBJ2-1; 8 nucleotides match TRBD2. Germline lookup yields CDR1 SNHLY and CDR2 FYNNEI. The CDR3 has 14 residues. V shed 10 bases and J 4 bases; nucleotides not matched to a gene: 9.

This clone was counted a single time. The V gene is TRBV6-4, the J gene TRBJ2-5; 7 nucleotides match TRBD1. Trimming removed 9 bases from V and 5 bases from J; junction bases left unmatched: 21. CDR1 and CDR2 (germline): MRHNA, SNTAGT. The CDR3 contains 17 residues. The CDR3 DNA reads as TGTGCCAGTAGACAGGGATGGGCCAGGGGGTTGGGGGAGACCCAGTACTTC. Its protein is CASRQGWARGLGETQYF.

This clone showed up just a few times. A far larger clone is just one base off, so this is likely a read error. The chain has TRBV5-6 and TRBJ1-1; 9 nucleotides align to TRBD1. Germline-derived CDR1 and CDR2 are SGHDT and YYEEEE. CDR3 length: 13 residues. With 3 bases clipped from V and 4 bases from J, the junction kept 1 base outside the gene matches. This CDR3 is CASSSTGGTEAFF. In nucleotides, the CDR3 is TGTGCCAGCAGCTCGACAGGGGGCACTGAAGCTTTCTTT.

The chain recombines TRBV5-1 with TRBJ2-7; 8 bases fit TRBD1. This CDR3 spans 16 amino acids. CDR1 and CDR2 (germline): SGHRS, YFSETQ. The J segment lost 0 bases and the V segment lost 0 bases, leaving 5 bases of the junction unmatched. CDR3 sequence: CASSLGRDRFSYEQYF. The DNA for the CDR3 is TGCGCCAGCAGCTTGGGACGGGACAGGTTCTCCTACGAGCAGTACTTC.

This chain connects TRBV6-1 to TRBJ2-5; 11 bases align to TRBD2. The CDR3 spans 14 residues. V trimming: 5 bases; J trimming: 4 bases; junction bases outside the gene matches: 3. CDR1 and CDR2 (germline): MNHNS, SASEGT. CDR3 coding DNA: TGTGCCAGCAGTCTCGGGACTAGCGGAGAGACCCAGTACTTC. Encoded protein: CASSLGTSGETQYF.

DNA for the CDR3: TGTGCCAGCAGTTACAGTACAGGTTACAATGGCTACACCTTC. Protein product: CASSYSTGYNGYTF. The V and J genes are TRBV6-5 and TRBJ1-2, with D maybe TRBD1 (5 bases). V gave up 2 bases and J gave up 6 bases, with 13 bases separating them. In germline, CDR1 is MNHEY, CDR2 SVGAGI. This CDR3 region has 14 residues.

The chain uses TRBV7-8 and TRBJ2-1, with 8 bases fitting TRBD2. The ends lost 5 bases at V and 9 bases at J; junction bases unmatched: 12. Germline CDR1 reads SGHVS; CDR2 reads FQNEAQ. The CDR3 contains 15 residues. The CDR3 here is CASSLLTGGLGEQFF. The DNA of the CDR3 is TGTGCCAGCAGCCTCCTGACGGGAGGGCTCGGTGAGCAGTTCTTC.

The chain employs TRBV9 and TRBJ1-5; D unresolved. This CDR3 region has 14 residues. In germline, CDR1 is SGDLS, CDR2 YYNGEE. The V end was cut by 1 base, the J end by 5 bases, with 10 bases between. The CDR3 reads CASSVSGLDQPQHF. CDR3 nucleotide sequence: TGTGCCAGCAGCGTATCCGGGTTGGATCAGCCCCAGCATTTT.

Details on this clone: A junction end diverges from the germline sequence, so it may reflect a read error. CDR3 region: CASSKARTSGRARDTQYF. CDR3 nucleotide sequence: TGTGCCAGCAGTAAAGCCCGGACTAGCGGGAGGGCGAGAGATACGCAGTATTTT. V is TRBV6-1 and J is TRBJ2-3; 15 bases align to TRBD2. The germline V gene has CDR1 MNHNS and CDR2 SASEGT. The CDR3 runs 18 residues.

The chain recombines TRBV9 with TRBJ1-1; 7 nucleotides match TRBD1. The junction had 4 bases not matched to a gene; V was cut back by 0 bases and J by 2 bases. The CDR3 runs 15 residues. CDR1 is SGDLS and CDR2 is YYNGEE in the germline V gene. The CDR3 region has the DNA TGTGCCAGCAGCGTAGATCAGGGGGTAAACACTGAAGCTTTCTTT. Translating it yields CASSVDQGVNTEAFF.

The V call is TRBV6-5, the J call TRBJ2-7; D call uncertain. Germline CDR1 and CDR2: MNHEY and SVGAGI. V was cut by 4 bases and J by 6 bases, with 7 bases left in between. The CDR3 contains 11 residues. As DNA, the CDR3 is TGTGCCAGCAGTTCCCAGGTCGAGCAGTACTTC. This sequence encodes CASSSQVEQYF.

The CDR3 nucleotides read TGTGCCTTCAAAAGGGGGACCTCCTACAATGAGCAGTTCTTC. This gives the protein CAFKRGTSYNEQFF. The chain links TRBV30 to TRBJ2-1, with a weak D call TRBD1 (6 bases). V was clipped by 7 bases and J by 0 bases, with 13 bases between them. The CDR3 has 14 residues. Germline loops: CDR1 GTSNPN, CDR2 SVGIG (reference sequence).

CDR3 DNA: TGCGCCAGCACCGTAGCGGGAGTGGGTACAGATACGCAGTATTTT. Protein product: CASTVAGVGTDTQYF. The chain recombines TRBV10-1 with TRBJ2-3, with 9 nucleotides matching TRBD2. The germline V gene has CDR1 WNHNN and CDR2 SYGVQD (reference sequence). Trimming at V came to 7 bases and at J to 3 bases, leaving 8 bases not matched to a gene. The CDR3 runs 15 residues.

This chain uses TRBV28 with TRBJ2-7, with TRBD2 identical over 9 bases. Germline values: CDR1 MDHEN, CDR2 SYDVKM. The V and J ends lost 2 bases and 6 bases, in that order; junction bases with no gene match: 17. The CDR3 extends over 18 amino acids. The CDR3 sequence is CASSLLAGPIGALGEQYF. The CDR3 nucleotides are TGTGCCAGCAGTTTACTAGCGGGACCCATCGGGGCCCTCGGCGAGCAGTACTTC.

This chain joins TRBV10-3 and TRBJ1-1; 9 bases fit TRBD1. After removal of 3 bases from V and 3 bases from J, the junction contained 2 bases not matched to a gene. Looked up from germline, CDR1 is ENHRY and CDR2 is SYGVKD. The CDR3 is made up of 14 amino acids. CDR3 sequence reads: CAISERTGDTEAFF. CDR3 in DNA: TGTGCCATCAGTGAAAGGACAGGGGACACTGAAGCTTTCTTT.

The chain links TRBV7-6 to TRBJ2-7; 10 positions match TRBD1. J was trimmed by 4 bases and V by 5 bases; bases with no gene match: 2. The CDR3 is made up of 13 amino acids. CDR1 is SGHVS, CDR2 FNYEAQ, per germline. The CDR3 region has the DNA TGTGCCAGCAGCCGGACAGGGGGATACGAGCAGTACTTC. It encodes CASSRTGGYEQYF.

The CDR3 sequence is CASSLRAGTNTEAFF. DNA of the CDR3: TGCGCCAGCAGCTTGCGAGCAGGAACGAACACTGAAGCTTTCTTT. This rearrangement joins TRBV5-1 to TRBJ1-1; D gene uncertain. CDR3 length: 15 amino acids. Germline V CDR1 and CDR2: SGHRS, YFSETQ. Trimming took off 1 base at V and 1 base at J, with 11 bases between the two ends.

The CDR3 nucleotides are TGTGCCAGCAGTTACGTGCCGGACAGGGCCCACGAGCAGTACTTC. Residues: CASSYVPDRAHEQYF. The chain recombines TRBV27 with TRBJ2-7; TRBD1 matches 8 bases. The V gene end was trimmed by 4 bases and the J gene end by 5 bases; junction bases not matched to a gene: 10. Germline lookup yields CDR1 MNHEY and CDR2 SMNVEV (reference sequence). CDR3 size: 15 residues.

V usage is TRBV27 and J usage is TRBJ1-6, with 8 bases fitting TRBD1. CDR3 length: 15 amino acids. Losses at the gene ends were 4 bases for V and 7 bases for J; bases not matched to a gene: 6. CDR1 is MNHEY, CDR2 SMNVEV, per germline (reference sequence). This CDR3 reads CASSSLDRENSPLHF. CDR3 nucleotides: TGTGCCAGCAGTTCCCTGGACAGGGAGAATTCACCCCTCCACTTT.

This clone has a handful of counts. V is TRBV7-7 and J is TRBJ1-5; a weak D match, TRBD1 (6 bases). CDR3 length equals 16 residues. Deletions cut 3 bases from V and 5 bases from J, with 17 bases between. Germline loops: CDR1 SSHAT, CDR2 FNYEAQ (reference sequence). CDR3 in DNA: TGTGCCAGCAGCTTCAACTTACAGGGTTCGGATCAGCCCCAGCATTTT. Amino acids: CASSFNLQGSDQPQHF.

This clone was seen more than once but under ten times. The V call is TRBV4-3, the J call TRBJ1-1, with D maybe TRBD1 (5 bases). This CDR3 has 14 residues. Germline V gives CDR1 LGHNA, CDR2 YSLEER. V gave up 2 bases and J gave up 1 base, with 8 bases separating them. The CDR3 nucleotides read TGCGCCAGCAGCCAACCAGACAGGAACACTGAAGCTTTCTTT. Translated, it gives CASSQPDRNTEAFF.